Listed below are T cell receptor beta chains from one sample, sequenced in a study of tissue T cells after allogeneic stem cell transplantation. Only in-frame clones appear in the TCRdb table, and some are missing; sequencing was by immunoSEQ multiplex PCR. The sample includes fewer than 1,000 clones, 39% of them seen just once. Material: transverse colon tissue, obtained at autopsy. The receptors derive from a female patient aged 40-75 years with steroid-refractory graft-versus-host disease after an allogeneic stem cell transplant. Some T cells may have come from the graft donor. Each CDR3 is given with its conserved first and last residue. The D gene is left open where the match is weak. Size is stated for part of the rows, as once, few or many counts, or as a class when the clone is expanded.

CDR3 DNA	CDR3 protein	V gene	J gene	CDR3 length	D gene	clone size
TGCGCCAGCAGCCAAGGCAGCACACAGATTACGCAGTATTTT	CASSQGSTQITQYF	TRBV4-1	TRBJ2-3	14	NA	NA
TGTGCCAATTCGCCGGGACTAGCAGTCGATGAGCAGTTCTTC	CANSPGLAVDEQFF	TRBV2	TRBJ2-1	14	TRBD2	medium-sized
TGTGCCAGCAGTATCTTGTGGGGCGGAAAAGAGACCCAGTACTTC	CASSILWGGKETQYF	TRBV6-5	TRBJ2-5	15	NA	few